This T cell receptor beta chain emerged from a study of T cells in women clearing cervical HPV infection. Germline lookup yields CDR1 MNHEY and CDR2 SVGEGT. The CDR3 covers 14 residues. Using immunoSEQ multiplex PCR, the repertoire was profiled, and TCRdb retains in-frame clones only, with some absent. This listing includes about 46,000 clones. Turning to this clone: With the read ending 3 residues before the CDR3 end, the germline J gene is used to fill in that end.

The sequenced sample was blood buffy coat. The V gene is TRBV6-2 or TRBV6-3, the J gene TRBJ1-2; D perhaps matches TRBD1 (6 bases). The TCR comes from a woman aged 18 to 75 with a cervical HPV16 infection that either progressed to CIN3+ or cleared (not recorded which). The CDR3 is CASSRQELTYDYTF. The part of the CDR3 DNA that was read is TGTGCCAGCAGTCGACAGGAGTTAACCTACGAC.